The present entry profiles one T cell receptor (beta chain) with its context. Its matching antigen is unknown. This sample stems from a study of cytomegalovirus exposure and HLA in healthy donors. Study conclusions and caveats: Subsequent analysis showed first-cohort TCR clusters tending to co-occur in about 110 validation repertoires.

Using immunoSEQ multiplex PCR, the repertoire was profiled, and TCRdb retains in-frame clones only, with some absent. The sample lists about 250,000 clones, about 88% occurring once. Germline V gene lookup returns CDR1 GTSNPN and CDR2 SVGIG (reference sequence). CDR3 size: 14 residues. Trimming took 0 bases from V and 2 from J, leaving 8 bases between them. The sequenced material came from PBMCs. This chain joins TRBV30 and TRBJ2-1; D unclear. The clonotype comes from a man younger than 35 in good health and CMV-seropositive. The CDR3 bases are TGTGCCTGGAGTGTTAGCCGGCCCTACAATGAGCAGTTCTTC. Amino acid sequence: CAWSVSRPYNEQFF.